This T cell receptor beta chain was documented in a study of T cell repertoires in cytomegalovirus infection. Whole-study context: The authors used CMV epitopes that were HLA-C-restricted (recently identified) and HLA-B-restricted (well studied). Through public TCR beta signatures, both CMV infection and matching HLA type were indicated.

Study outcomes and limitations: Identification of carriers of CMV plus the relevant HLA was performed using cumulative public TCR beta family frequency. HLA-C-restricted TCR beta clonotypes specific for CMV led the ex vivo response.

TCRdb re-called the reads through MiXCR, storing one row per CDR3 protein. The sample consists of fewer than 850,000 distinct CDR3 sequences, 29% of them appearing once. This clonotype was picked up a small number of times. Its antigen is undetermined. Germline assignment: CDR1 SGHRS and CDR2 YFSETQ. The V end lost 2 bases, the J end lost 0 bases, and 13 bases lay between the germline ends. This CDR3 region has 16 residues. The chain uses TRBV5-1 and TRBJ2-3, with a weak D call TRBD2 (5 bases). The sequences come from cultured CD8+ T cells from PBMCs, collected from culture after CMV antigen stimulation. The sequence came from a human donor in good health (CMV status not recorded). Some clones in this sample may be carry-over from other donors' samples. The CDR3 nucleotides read TGCGCCAGCAGCTTAAGGGAGCTCACTAGCACAGATACGCAGTATTTT. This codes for CASSLRELTSTDTQYF.